The 25 T cell receptor beta chains listed next were all sequenced from one sample in a study of cytomegalovirus exposure and HLA in healthy donors. Primers included in the PCR were 60 Vbeta and 13 Jbeta primers. Assay used: immunoSEQ multiplex PCR; TCRdb lists only in-frame clones, some missing. The repertoire shows about 72,000 clones; the top ten hold around 13%. Sequencing input: PBMCs. Receptors were obtained from a man in his fifties in good health and CMV-seropositive.

The DNA for the CDR3 is TGTGCCAGCGCCCCTCTCTCGGGGTCCTCTGAGAACACCGGGGAGCTGTTTTTT. It translates to CASAPLSGSSENTGELFF. The V gene is TRBV11-1, the J gene TRBJ2-2; D may be TRBD2 (5 bases). The CDR3 is 18 amino acids. V lost 8 bases and J lost 1, with 23 bases in between. Per the germline V gene, CDR1 is SGHAT and CDR2 is FQDESV (reference sequence).

The chain employs TRBV5-1 and TRBJ2-5; D is uncertain. This CDR3 spans 16 amino acids. From germline, CDR1 is SGHRS and CDR2 YFSETQ. The V and J ends lost 0 bases and 0 bases respectively, with 12 bases between them. The CDR3 here is CASSLAPTEYQETQYF. CDR3 coding DNA: TGCGCCAGCAGCTTGGCCCCGACGGAGTACCAAGAGACCCAGTACTTC.

CDR3 nucleotides: TGTGCCAGCAGTGAAGAAGCCACGGATACGCAGTATTTT. This codes for CASSEEATDTQYF. The V gene is TRBV2, the J gene TRBJ2-3, with unresolved D. V was trimmed by 1 base and J by 6 bases, leaving 8 bases between them. The CDR3 extends over 13 amino acids. The germline gives CDR1 SNHLY, CDR2 FYNNEI.

The CDR3 nucleotides read TGTGCCTGGAGTGTAGGACTCCAAGAGACCCAGTACTTC. Translated: CAWSVGLQETQYF. The chain recombines TRBV30 with TRBJ2-5; a possible D gene is TRBD2 (5 bases). The germline gives CDR1 GTSNPN, CDR2 SVGIG (reference sequence). This CDR3 has 13 amino acids. Deletions cut 0 bases from V and 1 base from J, with 6 bases between.

This chain connects TRBV6-1 to TRBJ2-5, with D possibly TRBD2 on 6 matching bases. V was pared by 11 bases and J by 3 bases, with 16 bases between. Per germline, CDR1 MNHNS and CDR2 SASEGT. The CDR3 length is 13 residues. CDR3 in DNA: TGTGCCTCTCCGGGGGATTTAGAAGAGACCCAGTACTTC. It translates to CASPGDLEETQYF.

The chain links TRBV5-1 to TRBJ2-1, with 9 bases that match TRBD1. Germline values: CDR1 SGHRS, CDR2 YFSETQ. This CDR3 contains 16 residues. After removal of 5 bases from V and 7 bases from J, the junction contained 13 bases not matched to a gene. The CDR3 sequence: CASSVTGTGYENEQFF. The CDR3 DNA is TGCGCCAGCAGTGTTACCGGGACAGGGTACGAGAATGAGCAGTTCTTC.

This chain uses TRBV7-7 with TRBJ1-1, with a tentative D call TRBD1 (6 bases). V was pared by 5 bases and J by 9 bases, with 16 bases between. Germline CDR1 and CDR2: SSHAT and FNYEAQ (reference sequence). The CDR3 runs 13 residues. The CDR3 sequence: CASSPGEGRKAFF. In DNA, the CDR3 is TGTGCCAGCAGCCCAGGGGAGGGGCGAAAAGCTTTCTTT. The full variable domain, completed using reference TRBV7-7 and TRBJ1-1, is GAGVSQSPRYKVTKRGQDVTLRCDPISSHATLYWYQQALGQGPEFLTYFNYEAQPDKSGLPSDRFSAERPEGSISTLTIQRTEQRDSAMYRCASSPGEGRKAFFGQGTRLTVV.

This chain links TRBV23-1 with TRBJ1-5, with D tentatively TRBD1 (6 bases). Being an ORF, TRBV23-1 has a function that is uncertain. V shed 8 bases and J shed 4 bases, with 21 bases lying between them. CDR3 size: 16 residues. CDR3 loop: CASPEGGGKGNQPQHF. The CDR3 bases are TGCGCCAGCCCCGAGGGAGGGGGGAAGGGAAATCAGCCCCAGCATTTT.

The V call is TRBV29-1, the J call TRBJ1-1; 8 bases match TRBD1. CDR3 length equals 14 residues. The junction had 6 bases not matched to a gene; V was cut back by 5 bases and J by 1 base. Germline loops: CDR1 SQVTM, CDR2 ANQGSEA. The CDR3, as DNA: TGCAGCGTTTTCGCGACAGGGGAGAACACTGAAGCTTTCTTT. This translates into CSVFATGENTEAFF.

The CDR3 is CASISWGSSGGSYNEQFF. Here the CDR3 DNA reads TGTGCCAGCATCTCTTGGGGGTCCAGCGGGGGCTCCTACAATGAGCAGTTCTTC. The rearrangement links TRBV5-6 to TRBJ2-1, with TRBD2 identical over 8 bases. CDR1 and CDR2 (germline): SGHDT, YYEEEE. After removal of 6 bases from V and 0 bases from J, the junction contained 14 bases not matched to a gene. The CDR3 consists of 18 residues.

This chain connects TRBV13 to TRBJ2-3; 7 bases are shared with TRBD2. V lost 5 bases, J lost 4 bases, and 12 bases stayed unmatched. The germline V gene encodes CDR1 PRHDT and CDR2 FYEKMQ (reference sequence). This CDR3 comprises 16 residues. CDR3 bases: TGTGCCAGCAGCCCCCCACTAGCGAGAGGGGCAGATACGCAGTATTTT. It specifies CASSPPLARGADTQYF.

The CDR3 coding sequence is TGTGCCAGCAGCCTAATTGGGGGGGCCAATGAGCAGTTCTTC. This codes for CASSLIGGANEQFF. J is TRBJ2-1 and V is TRBV9; possible D gene TRBD2, 7 bases. The germline V gene encodes CDR1 SGDLS and CDR2 YYNGEE. The CDR3 sequence is 14 residues long. Trimming took off 4 bases at V and 6 bases at J, with 14 bases between the two ends.

This chain links TRBV27 with TRBJ1-2; D not resolved. The CDR3 runs 15 residues. The ends were cut back, 4 bases at V and 8 bases at J, with 20 bases in the middle. CDR1 and CDR2 from the germline V gene are MNHEY and SMNVEV (reference sequence). The CDR3 DNA sequence: TGTGCCAGCAGTTCCTGGGTAGGGAGGTCGGAAGGCTACACCTTC. This codes for CASSSWVGRSEGYTF.

The chain has TRBV9 and TRBJ2-3, with 7 positions matching TRBD2. Losses at the gene ends were 5 bases for V and 2 bases for J; bases not matched to a gene: 5. CDR1 SGDLS and CDR2 YYNGEE come from the germline V gene. This CDR3 has 14 amino acids. CDR3 residues: CASSPGRFTDTQYF. For the CDR3, the DNA is TGTGCCAGCAGTCCCGGGAGGTTCACAGATACGCAGTATTTT.

The rearrangement joins TRBV5-1 to TRBJ2-7; TRBD1 agrees at 9 bases. With V trimmed by 4 bases and J by 3 bases, 14 bases remained unmatched. CDR1 SGHRS and CDR2 YFSETQ come from the germline V gene. The CDR3 consists of 17 residues. CDR3 in DNA: TGCGCCAGCAGCCTTTACCCCGTGACAGGGGGTGTCTACGAGCAGTACTTC. Translated, it gives CASSLYPVTGGVYEQYF. The entire variable domain, with the rest obtained from reference TRBV5-1 and TRBJ2-7, is as follows: KAGVTQTPRYLIKTRGQQVTLSCSPISGHRSVSWYQQTPGQGLQFLFEYFSETQRNKGNFPGRFSGRQFSNSRSEMNVSTLELGDSALYLCASSLYPVTGGVYEQYFGPGTRLTVT.

The chain uses TRBV7-2 and TRBJ2-3, with a weak D call TRBD1 (6 bases). Germline V gene data show CDR1 as SGHTA and CDR2 as FQGNSA. CDR3 length: 15 amino acids. V was pared by 1 base and J by 7 bases, with 15 bases between. The CDR3 reads CASSLGPAQGNTQYF. CDR3 sequence (DNA): TGTGCCAGCAGCTTAGGGCCAGCTCAGGGGAATACGCAGTATTTT.

V is TRBV9 and J is TRBJ2-3; 12 positions match TRBD2. The CDR3 extends over 15 amino acids. V shed 5 bases, J shed 6 bases, and the junction held 7 bases outside the gene matches. Germline CDR1 reads SGDLS; CDR2 reads YYNGEE. CDR3 DNA: TGTGCCAGCAGTTTAGGGCTAGCGGGAGGGGATACGCAGTATTTT. Protein sequence: CASSLGLAGGDTQYF.

The genes are TRBV5-1 and TRBJ2-1, with a weak D call TRBD1 (6 bases). The V gene's germline CDR1 is SGHRS and CDR2 YFSETQ. With 4 bases removed from V and 4 bases from J, the gap between germline ends came to 15 bases. The CDR3 has 15 amino acids. The DNA for the CDR3 is TGCGCCAGCAGCCCGCAGGGGAATAAATACAATGAGCAGTTCTTC. It is translated as CASSPQGNKYNEQFF.

This sequence joins TRBV5-1 and TRBJ1-1, with D uncertain. CDR1 is SGHRS, CDR2 YFSETQ, per germline. The CDR3 has 12 residues. Trimming pared 4 bases from V and 4 bases from J, leaving 8 bases between. The DNA of the CDR3 is TGCGCCAGCAGCCCTGGAGGCACTGAAGCTTTCTTT. As protein: CASSPGGTEAFF.

The chain is built from TRBV19 and TRBJ2-3; 9 bases line up with TRBD2. Germline values: CDR1 LNHDA, CDR2 SQIVND (reference sequence). This CDR3 is 13 amino acids long. V trimming: 4 bases; J trimming: 6 bases; junction bases outside the gene matches: 2. This CDR3 reads CASSSGRGDTQYF. Written as DNA, the CDR3 is TGTGCCAGTAGTAGCGGGAGGGGGGATACGCAGTATTTT.

The chain couples TRBV4-2 to TRBJ2-5; a possible D gene is TRBD1 (6 bases). CDR1 is LGHNA and CDR2 is YNFKEQ in the germline V gene. This CDR3 contains 14 residues. Trimming pared 3 bases from V and 5 bases from J, leaving 13 bases between. The CDR3 here is CASSQGGQSETQYF. CDR3 coding DNA: TGTGCCAGCAGCCAGGGCGGACAGTCCGAGACCCAGTACTTC.

This chain links TRBV6-4 with TRBJ2-5, with D unclear. The germline V gene has CDR1 MRHNA and CDR2 SNTAGT. Trimming removed 2 bases from V and 1 base from J, with 5 bases in between. This CDR3 is 13 amino acids long. The CDR3 DNA is TGTGCCAGCAGTGACGAGCTCCAAGAGACCCAGTACTTC. It encodes CASSDELQETQYF.

This rearrangement joins TRBV6-1 to TRBJ2-7; 7 bases fit TRBD1. Germline values: CDR1 MNHNS, CDR2 SASEGT. J gave up 1 base and V 6 bases, and 6 bases lay outside the gene matches. This CDR3 comprises 14 residues. CDR3 sequence (DNA): TGTGCCAGCAGGTATCAGGGGGAATCCTACGAGCAGTACGTC. This encodes CASRYQGESYEQYV.

This chain links TRBV7-2 with TRBJ1-1; 8 bases are a match to TRBD1. Trimming removed 5 bases from V and 4 bases from J; junction bases left unmatched: 12. The CDR3 has 16 amino acids. Germline V gene data show CDR1 as SGHTA and CDR2 as FQGNSA. The CDR3 DNA reads TGTGCCAGCAGCACCCGGACAGGGTGGGGGGGCACTGAAGCTTTCTTT. Its protein product is CASSTRTGWGGTEAFF.

This sequence joins TRBV19 and TRBJ2-2, with TRBD1 as a possible D gene (5 bases). This CDR3 is built from 15 residues. The V gene's germline CDR1 is LNHDA and CDR2 SQIVND (reference sequence). The ends were cut back, 10 bases at V and 5 bases at J, with 20 bases in the middle. CDR3 residues: CATIQDAGFTGELFF. In nucleotides, the CDR3 is TGTGCCACCATACAGGACGCAGGTTTTACCGGGGAGCTGTTTTTT.